This record covers a single T cell receptor (beta chain). Antigen specificity is unknown. These data are taken from a study of radiotherapy plus CTLA-4 blockade in lung cancer. Only in-frame clones appear in the TCRdb table, and some are missing; sequencing was by immunoSEQ multiplex PCR. The sample includes about 68,000 clones, around 80% of them seen just once. Study results and limitations: Radiotherapy was combined with ipilimumab, and tumor-derived TCR clones then expanded in blood.

Ipilimumab-mediated CTLA-4 blockade plus focal radiation was given to patients having chemo-refractory metastatic non-small-cell lung cancer. V was trimmed by 0 bases and J by 10 bases, leaving 6 bases between them. The germline CDR1 and CDR2 sequences are LGHNT and FRNRAP. The CDR3 is 11 residues long. The material was peripheral blood, obtained from a patient treated with radiotherapy plus ipilimumab. This receptor was obtained from a human donor with non-small cell lung cancer who had a complete response to radiotherapy plus ipilimumab. This rearrangement joins TRBV12-5 to TRBJ2-5; D ambiguous. In DNA form, the CDR3 reads TGTGCTAGTGGTTTGGTATCGGGCCAGTACTTC. Amino acid sequence: CASGLVSGQYF.